This T cell receptor (beta chain) appears in the sequencing data of a study of pediatric ulcerative colitis. Using immunoSEQ multiplex PCR, the repertoire was profiled, and TCRdb retains in-frame clones only, with some absent. The table has 54,000 or so clones, about 89% seen once. The sample holds one count of this clone. What it binds is unknown. The CDR3 spans 17 residues. V lost 0 bases and J lost 0, with 14 bases in between. Germline V lookup: CDR1 SGHRS, CDR2 YFSETQ. Overall study results and limits: No controls had the two rectal clonotypes shared by ulcerative colitis patients.

Material for sequencing was blood. The gene calls are TRBV5-1 and TRBJ2-3, with D possibly matching TRBD1 (5 bases). The receptor was derived from a boy between 10 and 17 years old who was a control in a study of pediatric ulcerative colitis. This chain's CDR3 is CASSLAEAGWSTDTQYF. Written as DNA, the CDR3 is TGCGCCAGCAGCTTGGCCGAGGCAGGGTGGAGCACAGATACGCAGTATTTT.